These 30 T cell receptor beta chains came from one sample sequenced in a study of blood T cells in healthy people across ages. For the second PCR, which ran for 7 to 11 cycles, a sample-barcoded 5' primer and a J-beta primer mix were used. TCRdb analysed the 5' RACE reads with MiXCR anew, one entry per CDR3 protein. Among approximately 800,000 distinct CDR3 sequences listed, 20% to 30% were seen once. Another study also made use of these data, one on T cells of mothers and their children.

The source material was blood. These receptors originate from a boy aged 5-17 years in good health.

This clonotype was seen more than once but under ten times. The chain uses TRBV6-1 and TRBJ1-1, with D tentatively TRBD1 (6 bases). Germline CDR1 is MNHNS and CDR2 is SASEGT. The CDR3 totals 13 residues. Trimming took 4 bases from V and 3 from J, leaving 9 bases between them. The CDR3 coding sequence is TGTGCCAGCAGTGGGTACAGGGACACTGAAGCTTTCTTT. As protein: CASSGYRDTEAFF.

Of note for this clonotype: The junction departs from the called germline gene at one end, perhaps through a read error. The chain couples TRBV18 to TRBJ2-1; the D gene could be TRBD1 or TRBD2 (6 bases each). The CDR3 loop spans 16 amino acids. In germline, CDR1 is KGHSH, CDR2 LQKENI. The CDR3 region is CASSPIGGSSYNEQLF. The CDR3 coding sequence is TGTGCCAGCTCACCAATCGGGGGCAGCTCCTACAATGAGCAGCTCTTC.

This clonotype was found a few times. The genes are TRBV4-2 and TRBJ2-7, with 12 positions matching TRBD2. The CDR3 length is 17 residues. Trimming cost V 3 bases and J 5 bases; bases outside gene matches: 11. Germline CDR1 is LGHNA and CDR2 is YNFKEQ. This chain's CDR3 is CASSQPTTSGRRHEQYF. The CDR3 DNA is TGTGCCAGCAGCCAGCCCACTACTAGCGGGAGGAGACACGAGCAGTACTTC.

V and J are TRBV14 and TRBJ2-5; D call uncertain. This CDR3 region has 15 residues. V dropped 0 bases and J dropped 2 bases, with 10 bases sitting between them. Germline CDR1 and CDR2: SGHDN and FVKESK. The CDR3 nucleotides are TGTGCCAGCAGCCAAGAAACGGCATTTCAAGAGACCCAGTACTTC. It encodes CASSQETAFQETQYF. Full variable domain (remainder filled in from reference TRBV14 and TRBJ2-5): EAGVTQFPSHSVIEKGQTVTLRCDPISGHDNLYWYRRVMGKEIKFLLHFVKESKQDESGMPNNRFLAERTGGTYSTLKVQPAELEDSGVYFCASSQETAFQETQYFGPGTRLLVL.

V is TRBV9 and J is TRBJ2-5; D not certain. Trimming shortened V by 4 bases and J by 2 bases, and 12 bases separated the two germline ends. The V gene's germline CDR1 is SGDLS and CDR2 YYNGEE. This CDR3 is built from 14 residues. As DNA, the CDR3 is TGTGCCAGCAGCCTCGGAATGTATCAAGAGACCCAGTACTTC. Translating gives CASSLGMYQETQYF.

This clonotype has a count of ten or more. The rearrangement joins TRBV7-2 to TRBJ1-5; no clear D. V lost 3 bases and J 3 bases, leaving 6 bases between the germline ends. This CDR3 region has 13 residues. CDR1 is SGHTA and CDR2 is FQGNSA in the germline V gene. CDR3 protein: CASSFSPNQPQHF. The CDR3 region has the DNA TGTGCCAGCAGCTTCTCCCCCAATCAGCCCCAGCATTTT.

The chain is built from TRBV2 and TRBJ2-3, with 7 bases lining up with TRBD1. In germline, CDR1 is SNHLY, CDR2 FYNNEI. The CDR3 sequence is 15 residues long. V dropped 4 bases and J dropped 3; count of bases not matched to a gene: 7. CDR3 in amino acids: CASSVFRQGTDTQYF. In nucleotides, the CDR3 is TGTGCCAGCAGTGTTTTTCGACAGGGTACAGATACGCAGTATTTT.

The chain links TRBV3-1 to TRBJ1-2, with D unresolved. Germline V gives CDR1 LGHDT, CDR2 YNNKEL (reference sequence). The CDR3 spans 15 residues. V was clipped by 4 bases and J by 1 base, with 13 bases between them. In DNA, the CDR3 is TGTGCCAGCAGCCCCGCATTTGGGGATAACTATGGCTACACCTTC. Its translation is CASSPAFGDNYGYTF.

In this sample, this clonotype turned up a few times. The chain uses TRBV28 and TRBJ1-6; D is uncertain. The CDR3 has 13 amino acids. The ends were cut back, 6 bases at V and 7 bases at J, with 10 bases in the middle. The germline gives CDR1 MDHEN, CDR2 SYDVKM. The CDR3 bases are TGTGCCAGCAGCCGGGTGGGGAATTCACCCCTCCACTTT. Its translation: CASSRVGNSPLHF.

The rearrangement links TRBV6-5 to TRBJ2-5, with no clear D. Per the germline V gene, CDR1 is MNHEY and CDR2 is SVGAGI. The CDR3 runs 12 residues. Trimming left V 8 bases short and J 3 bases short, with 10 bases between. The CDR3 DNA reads TGTGCCAGCGGGGTAGCAAAAGAGACCCAGTACTTC. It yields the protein CASGVAKETQYF.

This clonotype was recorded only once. In DNA, the CDR3 is TGTGCCAGCAGCCCCCCCGGAGAGGGAGGGACTAATGAAAAACTGTTTTTT. Encoded protein: CASSPPGEGGTNEKLFF. V is TRBV7-9 and J is TRBJ1-4; D is undetermined. Germline CDR1 reads SEHNR; CDR2 reads FQNEAQ (reference sequence). The CDR3 has 17 amino acids. V gave up 5 bases and J gave up 2 bases, with 18 bases separating them.

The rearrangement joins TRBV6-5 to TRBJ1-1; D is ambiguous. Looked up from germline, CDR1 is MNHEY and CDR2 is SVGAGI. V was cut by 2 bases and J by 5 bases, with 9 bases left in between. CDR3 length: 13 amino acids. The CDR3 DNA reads TGTGCCAGCAGTTACAGGTCGGAGACTGAAGCTTTCTTT. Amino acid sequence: CASSYRSETEAFF.

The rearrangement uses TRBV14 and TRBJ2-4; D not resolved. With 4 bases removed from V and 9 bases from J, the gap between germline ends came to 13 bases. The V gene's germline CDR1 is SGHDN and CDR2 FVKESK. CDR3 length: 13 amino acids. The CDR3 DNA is TGTGCCAGCAGCCTCCCCAACGCCGCCATTCAGTACTTC. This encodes CASSLPNAAIQYF.

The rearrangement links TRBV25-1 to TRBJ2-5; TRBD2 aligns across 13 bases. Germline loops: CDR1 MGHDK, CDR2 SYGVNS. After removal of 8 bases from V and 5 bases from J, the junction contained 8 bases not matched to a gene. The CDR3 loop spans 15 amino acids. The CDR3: CASGPLAGGLETQYF. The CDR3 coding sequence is TGTGCCAGCGGGCCACTAGCGGGAGGGCTGGAGACCCAGTACTTC. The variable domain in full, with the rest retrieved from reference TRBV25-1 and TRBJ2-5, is EADIYQTPRYLVIGTGKKITLECSQTMGHDKMYWYQQDPGMELHLIHYSYGVNSTEKGDLSSESTVSRIRTEHFPLTLESARPSHTSQYLCASGPLAGGLETQYFGPGTRLLVL.

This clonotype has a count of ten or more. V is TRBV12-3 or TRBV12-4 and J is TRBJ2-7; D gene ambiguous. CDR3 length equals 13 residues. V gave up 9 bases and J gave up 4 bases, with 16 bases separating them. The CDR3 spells CASSPRGTYEQYF. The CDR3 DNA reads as TGTGCCAGTAGTCCTCGCGGTACGTACGAGCAGTACTTC.

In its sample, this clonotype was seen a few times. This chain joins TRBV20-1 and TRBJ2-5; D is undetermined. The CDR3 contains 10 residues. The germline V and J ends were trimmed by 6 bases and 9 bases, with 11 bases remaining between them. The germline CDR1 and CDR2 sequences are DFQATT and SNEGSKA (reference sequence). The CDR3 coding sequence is TGCAGTGCCACCCCGGAAGCCCAGTACTTC. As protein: CSATPEAQYF.

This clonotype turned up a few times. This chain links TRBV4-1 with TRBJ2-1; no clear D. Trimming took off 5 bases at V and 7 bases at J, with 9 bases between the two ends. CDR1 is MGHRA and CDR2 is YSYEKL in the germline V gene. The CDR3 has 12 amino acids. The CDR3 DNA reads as TGCGCCAGCAGCGCCCTGGCGAATGAGCAGTTCTTC. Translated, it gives CASSALANEQFF.

The CDR3: CASSQDVGGQWAYGYTF. CDR3 coding DNA: TGCGCCAGCAGCCAAGATGTGGGAGGACAGTGGGCCTATGGCTACACCTTC. The genes are TRBV4-3 and TRBJ1-2, with a possible D match to TRBD1 (6 bases). This CDR3 is built from 17 residues. Germline CDR1 LGHNA, CDR2 YSLEER. Trimming removed 0 bases from V and 4 bases from J, with 18 bases in between.

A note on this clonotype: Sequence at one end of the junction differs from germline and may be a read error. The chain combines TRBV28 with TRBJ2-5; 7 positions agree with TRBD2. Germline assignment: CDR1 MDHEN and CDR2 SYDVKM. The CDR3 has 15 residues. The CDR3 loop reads CASSTQASGREAQYF. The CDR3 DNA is TGTGCCAGCAGTACCCAGGCTAGCGGTAGAGAGGCCCAGTACTTC.

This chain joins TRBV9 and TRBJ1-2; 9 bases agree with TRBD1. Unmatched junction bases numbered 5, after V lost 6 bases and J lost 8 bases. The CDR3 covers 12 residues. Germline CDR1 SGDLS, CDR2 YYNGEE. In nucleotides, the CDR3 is TGTGCCAGCACCGGGACAGGGCTAGGCTACACCTTC. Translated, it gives CASTGTGLGYTF.

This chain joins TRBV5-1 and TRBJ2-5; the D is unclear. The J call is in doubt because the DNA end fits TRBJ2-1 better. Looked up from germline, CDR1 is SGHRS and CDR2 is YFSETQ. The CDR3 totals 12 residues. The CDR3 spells CASSLTVHEQFF. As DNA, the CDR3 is TGCGCCAGCAGCTTAACAGTGCATGAGCAGTTCTTC.

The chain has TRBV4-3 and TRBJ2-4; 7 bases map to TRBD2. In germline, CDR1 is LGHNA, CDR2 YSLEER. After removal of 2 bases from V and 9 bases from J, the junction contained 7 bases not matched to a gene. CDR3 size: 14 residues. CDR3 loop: CASSQSQRGGIQYF. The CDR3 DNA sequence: TGCGCCAGCAGCCAATCCCAGCGGGGTGGCATTCAGTACTTC.

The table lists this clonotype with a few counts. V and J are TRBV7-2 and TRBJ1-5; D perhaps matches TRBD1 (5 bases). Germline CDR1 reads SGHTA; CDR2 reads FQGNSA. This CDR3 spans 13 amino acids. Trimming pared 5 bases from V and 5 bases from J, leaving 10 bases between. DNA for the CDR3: TGTGCCAGCAGCCCCGACAGCGATCAGCCCCAGCATTTT. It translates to CASSPDSDQPQHF.

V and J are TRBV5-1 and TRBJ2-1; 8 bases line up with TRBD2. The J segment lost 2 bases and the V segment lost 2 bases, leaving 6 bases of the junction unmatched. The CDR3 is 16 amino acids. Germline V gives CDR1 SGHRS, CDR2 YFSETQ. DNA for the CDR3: TGCGCCAGCAGCTTCTGGGCGGGAGGCACCTACAATGAGCAGTTCTTC. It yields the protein CASSFWAGGTYNEQFF.

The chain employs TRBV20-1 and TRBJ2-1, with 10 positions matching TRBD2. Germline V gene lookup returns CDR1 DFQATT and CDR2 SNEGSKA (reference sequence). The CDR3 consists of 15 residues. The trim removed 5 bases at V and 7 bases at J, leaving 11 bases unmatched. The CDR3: CSAPTGLAELNEQFF. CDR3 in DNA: TGCAGTGCTCCTACCGGACTAGCGGAGTTGAATGAGCAGTTCTTC.

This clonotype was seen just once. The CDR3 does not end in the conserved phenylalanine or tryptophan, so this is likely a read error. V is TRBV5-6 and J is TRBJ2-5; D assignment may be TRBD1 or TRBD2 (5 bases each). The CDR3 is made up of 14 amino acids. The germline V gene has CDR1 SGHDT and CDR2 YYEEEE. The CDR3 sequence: CASRRDRVGETQYL. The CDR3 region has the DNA TGTGCCAGCAGACGGGACCGGGTGGGAGAGACTCAGTACCTC.

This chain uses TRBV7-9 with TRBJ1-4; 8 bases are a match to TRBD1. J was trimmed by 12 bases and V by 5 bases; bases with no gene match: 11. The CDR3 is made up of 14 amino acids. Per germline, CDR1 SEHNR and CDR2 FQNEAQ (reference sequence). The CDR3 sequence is CASSERQTGEELFF. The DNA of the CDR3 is TGTGCCAGCAGCGAAAGGCAGACAGGGGAAGAACTGTTTTTT.

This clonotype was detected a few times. This CDR3 is CAISDSRMYNEQFF. The CDR3 bases are TGTGCCATCAGTGACTCGCGGATGTACAATGAGCAGTTCTTC. This chain uses TRBV10-3 with TRBJ2-1; D remains unclear. The CDR3 runs to 14 residues. V dropped 3 bases and J dropped 4 bases, with 10 bases sitting between them. The germline gives CDR1 ENHRY, CDR2 SYGVKD.

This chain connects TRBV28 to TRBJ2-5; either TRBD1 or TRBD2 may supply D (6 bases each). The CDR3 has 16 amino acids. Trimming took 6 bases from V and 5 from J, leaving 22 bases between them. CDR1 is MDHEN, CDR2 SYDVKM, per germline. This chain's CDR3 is CASRLNAGQPIETQYF. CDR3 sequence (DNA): TGTGCCAGCAGACTAAACGCGGGACAACCGATTGAGACCCAGTACTTC.

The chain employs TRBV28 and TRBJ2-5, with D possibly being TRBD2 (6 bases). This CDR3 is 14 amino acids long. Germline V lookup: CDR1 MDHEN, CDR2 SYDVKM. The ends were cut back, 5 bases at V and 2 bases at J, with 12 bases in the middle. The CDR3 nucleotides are TGTGCCAGCAGTGGAGCGGGCCTACAAGAGACCCAGTACTTC. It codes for CASSGAGLQETQYF.